This record covers a single T cell receptor beta chain. Its antigen remains unidentified. These data belong to a study of T cell responses to AZD1222 COVID-19 vaccine. Losses at the gene ends were 4 bases for V and 9 bases for J; bases not matched to a gene: 15. Germline V gene lookup returns CDR1 SGHRS and CDR2 YFSETQ. The CDR3 is made up of 18 amino acids. Study outcomes and limitations: Within unmutated variant regions lay the reported targets of nearly half of spike-specific TCRs. Sampling captured repertoires only after the peak T cell response. The number of AZD1222 recipients seropositive at baseline was only 5 to 7. Donors were largely white British and mainly female; clonal diversity was possibly underestimated.

The repertoire was sequenced with immunoSEQ multiplex PCR; TCRdb's copy has only in-frame clones and lacks some. The data contain over 130,000 clones, around 94% of them singletons. The input for sequencing was peripheral blood, taken on day 0 of AZD1222 vaccination. The source is an adult in good health. V and J are TRBV5-1 and TRBJ2-1, with 14 bases fitting TRBD2. As DNA, the CDR3 is TGCGCCAGCAGCCCGGGGACTAGCGGGAGCTCCCGATATGGTGAGCAGTTCTTC. This encodes CASSPGTSGSSRYGEQFF.